This T cell receptor beta chain came from a study of cytomegalovirus exposure and HLA in healthy donors. A remark on this clone: The antigen is not known.

Use of 60 Vbeta and 13 Jbeta primers characterized the PCR. Using immunoSEQ multiplex PCR, the repertoire was profiled, and TCRdb retains in-frame clones only, with some absent. The sample has around 200,000 clones, around 62% seen once. Findings and limits, study-wide: Specificity for CMV antigens was confirmed in vitro for three of the CMV-associated chains. It was reported that the classifier diagnosed cytomegalovirus status with high specificity and sensitivity in both the original and validation cohorts.

Germline assignment: CDR1 ENHRY and CDR2 SYGVKD. CDR3 length: 16 residues. Losses at the gene ends were 5 bases for V and 0 bases for J; bases not matched to a gene: 9. The V gene is TRBV10-3, the J gene TRBJ2-5; 7 nucleotides agree with TRBD1. The sequence derives from a man in his forties or fifties in good health and CMV-seronegative. The sample consisted of PBMCs. This CDR3 reads CAISHPGQLYQETQYF. The CDR3, as DNA: TGTGCCATCAGTCATCCGGGACAGTTGTACCAAGAGACCCAGTACTTC.